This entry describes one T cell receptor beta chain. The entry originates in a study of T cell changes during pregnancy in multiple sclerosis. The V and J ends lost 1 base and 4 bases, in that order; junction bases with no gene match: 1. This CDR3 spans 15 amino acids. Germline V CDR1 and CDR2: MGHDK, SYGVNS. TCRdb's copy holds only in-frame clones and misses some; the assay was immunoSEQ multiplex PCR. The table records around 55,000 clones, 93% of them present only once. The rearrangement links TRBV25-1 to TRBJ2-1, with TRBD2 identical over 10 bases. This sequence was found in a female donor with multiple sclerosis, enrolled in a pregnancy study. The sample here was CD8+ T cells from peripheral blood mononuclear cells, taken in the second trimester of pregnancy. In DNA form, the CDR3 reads TGTGCCAGCAGTGAATTTAGCGGGAGGTACAATGAGCAGTTCTTC. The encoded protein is CASSEFSGRYNEQFF.